A single sample is the source of the 8 T cell receptor beta chains below, sequenced in a study of blood T cell repertoires in COVID-19. Clones were sequenced by immunoSEQ multiplex PCR, and TCRdb holds only the in-frame ones, with some missing. This table holds roughly 52,000 clones, 85% to 90% found once. The sample comprised peripheral blood. All receptors come from a man between 60 and 70 years old with active COVID-19.

This rearrangement joins TRBV4-1 to TRBJ2-1; D might be TRBD2 (5 bases). This CDR3 contains 16 residues. The ends were cut back, 1 base at V and 6 bases at J, with 16 bases in the middle. The germline gives CDR1 MGHRA, CDR2 YSYEKL. The CDR3 sequence: CASSQALTGGFNEQFF. As DNA, the CDR3 is TGCGCCAGCAGCCAAGCATTAACCGGAGGATTCAATGAGCAGTTCTTC.

V usage is TRBV5-1 and J usage is TRBJ2-1, with 12 bases matching TRBD2. This CDR3 comprises 16 residues. The V segment lost 3 bases and the J segment 5 bases; nucleotides outside the gene matches: 6. Germline V gene sequence: CDR1 SGHRS, CDR2 YFSETQ. For the CDR3, the DNA is TGCGCCAGCAGCTCATCACTAGCGGGAGGAAACAATGAGCAGTTCTTC. This sequence encodes CASSSSLAGGNNEQFF.

This rearrangement joins TRBV11-2 to TRBJ1-4, with D possibly TRBD1 on 6 matching bases. With 5 bases removed from V and 0 bases from J, the gap between germline ends came to 13 bases. Germline lookup yields CDR1 SGHAT and CDR2 FQNNGV. CDR3 size: 16 residues. Written as DNA, the CDR3 is TGTGCCAGCAGCCCGAGAGGGGGGGCAACTAATGAAAAACTGTTTTTT. Protein: CASSPRGGATNEKLFF.

The chain couples TRBV9 to TRBJ1-1; TRBD1 agrees at 7 bases. V shed 3 bases, J shed 0 bases, and the junction held 5 bases outside the gene matches. The CDR3 is 15 amino acids. Germline CDR1 and CDR2: SGDLS and YYNGEE. CDR3 region: CASSAVTGVNTEAFF. The CDR3 DNA reads TGTGCCAGCAGCGCAGTTACAGGGGTGAACACTGAAGCTTTCTTT.

The CDR3 DNA follows: TGTGCCAGTAGTCCCGGGGCAGGGGGCATGGCTTACACCTTC. Translated, it gives CASSPGAGGMAYTF. The chain uses TRBV19 and TRBJ1-2; 8 nucleotides align to TRBD1. Per the germline V gene, CDR1 is LNHDA and CDR2 is SQIVND (reference sequence). J gave up 11 bases and V 5 bases, and 13 bases lay outside the gene matches. The CDR3 runs 14 residues.

The chain joins TRBV15 to TRBJ2-7, with 9 bases that match TRBD1. Germline loops: CDR1 LNHNV, CDR2 YYDKDF (reference sequence). This CDR3 contains 13 residues. The ends lost 5 bases at V and 3 bases at J; junction bases unmatched: 2. Here the CDR3 reads CATSGDRVYEQYF. As DNA, the CDR3 is TGTGCCACCAGCGGGGACAGGGTCTACGAGCAGTACTTC.

The CDR3 sequence is CSVARGRAYNEQFF. CDR3 coding DNA: TGCAGCGTTGCGCGGGGGAGGGCCTACAATGAGCAGTTCTTC. The chain combines TRBV29-1 with TRBJ2-1; TRBD2 agrees at 7 bases. The length of the CDR3 is 14 residues. J lost 2 bases, V lost 4 bases, and 5 bases had no gene match. Germline V gene sequence: CDR1 SQVTM, CDR2 ANQGSEA.

For the CDR3, the DNA is TGTGCCAGCAGCCAACTAGCTGGTACAGATACGCAGTATTTT. This gives the protein CASSQLAGTDTQYF. The chain carries TRBV5-8 and TRBJ2-3, with a weak D call TRBD2 (6 bases). The CDR3 loop spans 14 amino acids. Per the germline V gene, CDR1 is SGHTS and CDR2 is YDEGEE. Between the trimmed V and J ends, which lost 4 bases and 3 bases, there was a span of 12 bases.